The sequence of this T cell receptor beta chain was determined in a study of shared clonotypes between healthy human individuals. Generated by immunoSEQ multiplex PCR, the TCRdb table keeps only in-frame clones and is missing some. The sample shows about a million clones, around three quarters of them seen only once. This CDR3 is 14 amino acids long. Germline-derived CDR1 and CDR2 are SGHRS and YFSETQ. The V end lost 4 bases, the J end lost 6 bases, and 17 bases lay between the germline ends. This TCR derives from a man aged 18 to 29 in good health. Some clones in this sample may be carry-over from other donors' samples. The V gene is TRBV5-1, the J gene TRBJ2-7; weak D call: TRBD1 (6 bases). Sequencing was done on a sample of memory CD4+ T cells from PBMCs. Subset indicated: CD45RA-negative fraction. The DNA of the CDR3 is TGCGCCAGCAGCCCCTACGTAGCAGGGGTCGAGCAGTACTTC. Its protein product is CASSPYVAGVEQYF.